The clone carrying this T cell receptor (beta chain) was counted ten times or more. Its antigen is not known. Quantitative 5'-RACE with molecular barcodes was used to make the TCR beta libraries. Each CDR3 protein gets one entry after TCRdb re-called the 5' RACE reads with MiXCR. This sample has about 210,000 distinct CDR3 sequences, with 7.3% found just once. This CDR3 contains 10 residues. The V gene's germline CDR1 is MNHNS and CDR2 SASEGT. Trimming cost V 1 base and J 12 bases, with 6 bases left between them. This sample was included in a study of CD8 T cells in ankylosing spondylitis. Findings and limits, study-wide: Fewer than 10 highly homologous variants made up a TCR beta motif that seemed to typify ankylosing spondylitis blood. The study looked at matched synovial fluid samples from ankylosing spondylitis patients. Disease-linked clones were reported to be significantly enriched there. Earlier work had already found some motif variants in reactive arthritis synovial fluid and blood. Peripheral blood samples showed relatively rare disease-linked clones, and these clones were CD8+.

This chain connects TRBV6-1 to TRBJ1-2; perhaps TRBD1 as D (5 bases). This TCR came from a male donor with ankylosing spondylitis. Material for sequencing was blood, either unsorted or a sorted T cell fraction (not recorded which). CDR3 amino acids: CASSEGGHTF. CDR3 DNA sequence: TGTGCCAGCAGTGAAGGGGGCCACACCTTC.